These T cell receptor beta chains were read from a single sample in a study of blood T cell repertoires in COVID-19. The table came from immunoSEQ multiplex PCR; TCRdb's copy has only in-frame clones and leaves some out. The sample lists approximately 160,000 clones, roughly 90% seen once, with 15% to 20% in the top ten. Source material: peripheral blood. These receptors came from a man aged 60 to 69 with active or convalescent COVID-19. Both conserved end residues are part of each CDR3. Fields, in order: D gene, clone size, J gene, CDR3 length, V gene, CDR3 protein, CDR3 DNA. A D gene is named only where the DNA matches it firmly. A clone size is listed for some rows: how often the clone was seen (once, few, many), or a class if it is expanded.

NA | once | TRBJ1-2 | 14 | TRBV29-1 | CSVGTPGQPYGYTF | TGCAGCGTTGGAACCCCAGGGCAGCCCTATGGCTACACCTTC
NA | NA | TRBJ1-1 | 12 | TRBV12-3/TRBV12-4 | CASQRVVGEAFF | TGTGCCAGTCAGAGGGTTGTCGGTGAAGCTTTCTTT
TRBD1 | once | TRBJ1-2 | 14 | TRBV29-1 | CSVPGQGAARGYTF | TGCAGCGTTCCGGGACAGGGGGCGGCTAGGGGCTACACCTTC
TRBD1 | NA | TRBJ1-4 | 16 | TRBV6-5 | CASSYTGGATNEKLFF | TGTGCCAGCAGTTATACAGGGGGCGCAACTAATGAAAAACTGTTTTTT
NA | NA | TRBJ1-1 | 13 | TRBV6-5 | CASSSPPYQEAFF | TGTGCCAGCAGCTCCCCGCCGTATCAGGAAGCTTTCTTT
NA | NA | TRBJ1-2 | 12 | TRBV4-1 | CASSQERGGYTF | TGCGCCAGCAGCCAAGAAAGGGGTGGCTACACCTTC
TRBD2 | NA | TRBJ2-3 | 16 | TRBV13 | CASSQMTSGVTDTQYF | TGTGCCAGCAGCCAAATGACTAGCGGAGTCACAGATACGCAGTATTTT
NA | NA | TRBJ2-1 | 12 | TRBV5-4 | CASSFSYNEQFF | TGTGCCAGCAGCTTTAGCTACAATGAGCAGTTCTTC
TRBD1 | NA | TRBJ1-2 | 13 | TRBV27 | CASSADLRGRHTF | TGTGCCAGCAGTGCAGATCTCAGGGGGCGACACACCTTC
TRBD1 | NA | TRBJ2-5 | 13 | TRBV6-4 | CASKDRPDGTQYF | TGTGCCAGCAAGGACAGGCCCGATGGGACCCAGTACTTC
TRBD1 | NA | TRBJ1-2 | 15 | TRBV18 | CASSPAPGQGTIYSF | TGTGCCAGCTCACCAGCGCCGGGACAGGGAACGATCTACTCCTTC
NA | NA | TRBJ1-4 | 15 | TRBV6-5 | CASRHLIATNEKLFF | TGTGCCAGCAGGCACCTAATTGCAACTAATGAAAAACTGTTTTTT
TRBD1 | NA | TRBJ1-1 | 15 | TRBV4-2 | CASSQPGQGYTEAFF | TGTGCCAGCAGCCAACCGGGACAGGGGTACACTGAAGCTTTCTTT
NA | NA | TRBJ1-5 | 15 | TRBV5-1 | CASSLARLSNQPQHF | TGCGCCAGCAGCTTGGCGCGGTTAAGCAATCAGCCCCAGCATTTT
NA | NA | TRBJ2-5 | 14 | TRBV5-1 | CASSLGQGGETQYF | TGCGCCAGCAGCCTCGGACAGGGAGGGGAGACCCAGTACTTC
TRBD2 | NA | TRBJ2-3 | 14 | TRBV20-1 | CSASTSGNTDTQYF | TGCAGTGCTAGTACTAGCGGGAACACAGATACGCAGTATTTT
TRBD2 | NA | TRBJ2-3 | 14 | TRBV27 | CASSTASGGDTQYF | TGTGCCAGCAGTACTGCTTCGGGAGGAGATACGCAGTATTTT
TRBD1 | NA | TRBJ1-2 | 15 | TRBV2 | CASSHLADRGIGYTF | TGTGCCAGCAGTCACCTCGCGGACAGGGGGATTGGCTACACCTTC
TRBD1 | NA | TRBJ2-7 | 15 | TRBV6-5 | CASSYGQGPGYEQYF | TGTGCCAGCAGCTATGGACAGGGGCCGGGATACGAGCAGTACTTC
TRBD1 | NA | TRBJ2-2 | 15 | TRBV25-1 | CASRDTGGRTGELFF | TGTGCCAGCAGAGATACAGGGGGCCGGACCGGGGAGCTGTTTTTT
TRBD2 | NA | TRBJ2-7 | 14 | TRBV3-1/TRBV3-2 | CASSYLAGENEQYF | TGTGCCAGCAGCTACCTAGCGGGAGAGAACGAGCAGTACTTC
TRBD1 | NA | TRBJ1-6 | 12 | TRBV19 | CAGDRGESPLHF | TGTGCCGGGGACAGGGGAGAATCACCCCTCCACTTT
TRBD1 | once | TRBJ1-1 | 15 | TRBV29-1 | CSVATNRGMNTEAFF | TGCAGCGTGGCTACAAACAGGGGGATGAACACTGAAGCTTTCTTT
TRBD1 | NA | TRBJ1-6 | 14 | TRBV19 | CASSPTGGSSPLHF | TGTGCCAGTAGTCCGACAGGGGGTAGTTCACCCCTCCACTTT
NA | NA | TRBJ1-1 | 16 | TRBV5-1 | CASSLVQGFSNTEAFF | TGCGCCAGCAGCTTGGTTCAGGGGTTCAGTAACACTGAAGCTTTCTTT
NA | NA | TRBJ1-1 | 14 | TRBV15 | CATSRAGRDTEAFF | TGTGCCACCAGCAGAGCAGGGCGCGATACTGAAGCTTTCTTT
NA | NA | TRBJ1-1 | 14 | TRBV7-9 | CASSLDGENTEAFF | TGTGCCAGCAGCCTGGACGGGGAGAACACTGAAGCTTTCTTT
NA | NA | TRBJ2-5 | 14 | TRBV7-2 | CASSLDMGQETQYF | TGTGCCAGCAGCTTAGATATGGGGCAGGAGACCCAGTACTTC
NA | NA | TRBJ1-1 | 15 | TRBV6-5 | CASSYSGSLNTEAFF | TGTGCCAGCAGTTACTCGGGCAGTTTGAACACTGAAGCTTTCTTT
NA | NA | TRBJ1-1 | 14 | TRBV28 | CASRPPLRGLDAFF | TGTGCCAGCAGACCCCCCTTAAGGGGCTTGGACGCTTTCTTT
TRBD1 | once | TRBJ1-4 | 14 | TRBV5-4 | CASSIQGPGEKLFF | TGTGCCAGCAGCATACAGGGGCCGGGTGAAAAACTGTTTTTT
TRBD2 | few | TRBJ2-2 | 17 | TRBV7-9 | CASSLAVGAGVTGELFF | TGTGCCAGCAGCTTAGCCGTGGGAGCGGGAGTGACCGGGGAGCTGTTTTTT
NA | NA | TRBJ2-7 | 15 | TRBV24-1 | CATRKADSCTDEQYF | TGTGCCACCAGAAAAGCCGACAGTTGTACCGACGAGCAGTACTTC
TRBD1 | NA | TRBJ1-2 | 12 | TRBV19 | CASSITGDGYTF | TGTGCCAGTAGTATCACAGGGGATGGCTACACCTTC
TRBD1 | NA | TRBJ1-2 | 15 | TRBV5-1 | CASSLGTGVPYGYTF | TGCGCCAGCAGCTTGGGGACAGGGGTTCCCTATGGCTACACCTTC
NA | few | TRBJ2-7 | 14 | TRBV5-1 | CASSLGYSTYEQYF | TGCGCCAGCAGCTTGGGGTACAGTACCTACGAGCAGTACTTC
TRBD1 | few | TRBJ2-7 | 15 | TRBV7-6 | CASSLGDRASYEQYF | TGTGCCAGCAGCTTAGGGGACAGGGCCTCCTACGAGCAGTACTTC
NA | once | TRBJ2-6 | 17 | TRBV3-1/TRBV3-2 | CASSQEVGAQGANVLTF | TGTGCCAGCAGCCAAGAGGTGGGGGCGCAGGGGGCCAACGTCCTGACTTTC
TRBD1 | NA | TRBJ1-1 | 22 | TRBV19 | CASSRGWGQGMRREQMNTEAFF | TGTGCCAGTAGCCGCGGTTGGGGACAGGGGATGCGTCGAGAACAAATGAACACTGAAGCTTTCTTT
NA | NA | TRBJ2-3 | 15 | TRBV7-2 | CASRRGRINTDTQYF | TGTGCCAGTCGAAGGGGGAGAATAAACACAGATACGCAGTATTTT
NA | NA | TRBJ2-3 | 14 | TRBV9 | CASSPRLDTDTQYF | TGTGCCAGCAGCCCTCGACTTGACACAGATACGCAGTATTTT
NA | NA | TRBJ1-3 | 14 | TRBV19 | CASSIVRTGNTIYF | TGTGCCAGTAGTATCGTCAGGACTGGAAACACCATATATTTT
TRBD1 | NA | TRBJ1-2 | 12 | TRBV10-3 | CAIQGASTGYTF | TGTGCCATCCAGGGGGCGTCTACTGGCTACACCTTC
NA | NA | TRBJ1-6 | 14 | TRBV2 | CATQVEWGNSPLHF | TGTGCCACACAGGTGGAGTGGGGTAATTCACCCCTCCACTTT
NA | NA | TRBJ2-7 | 15 | TRBV5-1 | CASSLGGLSSYEQYF | TGCGCCAGCAGCTTGGGGGGGCTCAGCTCCTACGAGCAGTACTTC
NA | NA | TRBJ2-7 | 11 | TRBV11-2 | CASSFTYEQYF | TGTGCCAGCAGCTTCACCTACGAGCAGTACTTC
NA | NA | TRBJ2-1 | 16 | TRBV4-2 | CASSQEPISSYNEQFF | TGTGCCAGCAGCCAAGAGCCCATCAGCTCCTACAATGAGCAGTTCTTC
NA | NA | TRBJ1-1 | 14 | TRBV12-5 | CASGLGQVSTEAFF | TGTGCTAGTGGTTTGGGACAGGTGAGCACTGAAGCTTTCTTT
TRBD1 | few | TRBJ1-4 | 17 | TRBV18 | CASSPPRDRATNEKLFF | TGTGCCAGCTCACCACCCAGGGACAGGGCTACTAATGAAAAACTGTTTTTT
TRBD2 | NA | TRBJ2-3 | 16 | TRBV7-6 | CASSLAGTSGGDTQYF | TGTGCCAGCAGCTTAGCGGGGACTAGCGGGGGGGATACGCAGTATTTT
TRBD2 | NA | TRBJ2-3 | 15 | TRBV5-1 | CASSRPGGNTDTQYF | TGCGCCAGCAGCCGGCCGGGGGGGAACACAGATACGCAGTATTTT
NA | NA | TRBJ1-1 | 16 | TRBV2 | CASQGPRGGGDTEAFF | TGTGCCAGCCAGGGCCCCCGGGGGGGAGGGGACACTGAAGCTTTCTTT
NA | once | TRBJ2-7 | 16 | TRBV7-9 | CASSPSLGGGAYEQYF | TGTGCCAGCAGCCCATCTCTGGGGGGGGGCGCCTACGAGCAGTACTTC
NA | NA | TRBJ1-2 | 14 | TRBV7-9 | CASSPTGLGYGYTF | TGTGCCAGCAGCCCTACAGGGTTGGGCTATGGCTACACCTTC